The clone carrying this T cell receptor (beta chain) was recorded many times. RNA transcripts provided the source from which TCR beta CDR3 regions were amplified. HTBI primers were used for first-round RT-PCR of the TCR CDR3. TCRdb re-called the multiplex PCR reads with MiXCR, one entry per CDR3 protein. In the table there are 300,000 to 500,000 distinct CDR3 sequences, about 14% of which are singletons. Every diagnosis used clinical symptoms, serum thyroxine and TRAb, thyroid ultrasound and orbital computed tomography. The sample originates from a study of T cells in Graves' hyperthyroidism and ophthalmopathy. Trimming took 7 bases from V and 0 from J, leaving 7 bases between them. The CDR3 extends over 12 amino acids. CDR1 is SQVTM and CDR2 is ANQGSEA in the germline V gene.

Sequenced input: blood. The source of this sequence is a man aged 50 to 60 with Graves' ophthalmopathy. The rearrangement links TRBV29-1 to TRBJ2-1, with D unclear. The CDR3 DNA follows: TGCAGCGGGAGCAACTCCTACAATGAGCAGTTCTTC. Its protein product is CSGSNSYNEQFF.